This TCR beta chain is from a study of molecular identifiers for immune sequencing clone quantification. V dropped 4 bases and J dropped 6 bases, with 13 bases sitting between them. The CDR3 spans 13 residues. The germline gives CDR1 MNHEY, CDR2 SMNVEV (reference sequence). This clonotype appeared many times. TCRdb ran MiXCR on the PCR reads and lists one entry per CDR3 protein. The data show about 640,000 distinct CDR3 sequences, 15% to 20% seen once. This receptor was identified in a human donor in good health. Some libraries in this study had Jurkat cell RNA spiked in. Sequenced input: naive CD8+ T cells from blood, with Jurkat cell RNA spiked in. Subset: FACS-sorted CD8+CD4-CCR7+CD45RA+ naive T cells. V usage is TRBV27 and J usage is TRBJ2-7, with D uncertain. The CDR3 region is CASSSIDTFEQYF. The CDR3 nucleotides are TGTGCCAGCAGTTCCATCGACACCTTCGAGCAGTACTTC.